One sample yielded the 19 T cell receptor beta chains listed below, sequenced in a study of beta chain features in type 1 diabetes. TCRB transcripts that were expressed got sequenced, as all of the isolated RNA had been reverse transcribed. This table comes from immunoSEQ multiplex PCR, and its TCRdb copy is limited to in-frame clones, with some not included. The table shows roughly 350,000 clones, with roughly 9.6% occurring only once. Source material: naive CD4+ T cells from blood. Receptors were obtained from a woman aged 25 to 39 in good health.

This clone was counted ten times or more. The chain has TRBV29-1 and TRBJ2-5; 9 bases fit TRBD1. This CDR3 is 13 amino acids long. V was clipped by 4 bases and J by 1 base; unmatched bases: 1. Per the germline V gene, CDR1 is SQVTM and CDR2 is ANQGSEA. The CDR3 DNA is TGCAGCGTTGCGGGACAGGGCCAAGAGACCCAGTACTTC. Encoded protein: CSVAGQGQETQYF.

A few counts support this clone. CDR3 sequence (DNA): TGTGCCAGCAGTTTAACAAACGAGCAGTACTTC. Translation: CASSLTNEQYF. The gene calls are TRBV28 and TRBJ2-7; D gene uncertain. Trimming stripped 2 bases from V and 5 bases from J, with 4 bases between. From germline, CDR1 is MDHEN and CDR2 SYDVKM. CDR3 length: 11 residues.

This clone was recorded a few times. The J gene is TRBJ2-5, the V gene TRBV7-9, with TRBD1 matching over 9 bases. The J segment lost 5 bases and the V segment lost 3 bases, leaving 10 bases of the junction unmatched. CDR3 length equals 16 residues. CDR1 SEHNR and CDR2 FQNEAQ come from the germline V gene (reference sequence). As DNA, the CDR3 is TGTGCCAGCAGCTTTGGGACAGGGCTTTTATTGGAGACCCAGTACTTC. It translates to CASSFGTGLLLETQYF.

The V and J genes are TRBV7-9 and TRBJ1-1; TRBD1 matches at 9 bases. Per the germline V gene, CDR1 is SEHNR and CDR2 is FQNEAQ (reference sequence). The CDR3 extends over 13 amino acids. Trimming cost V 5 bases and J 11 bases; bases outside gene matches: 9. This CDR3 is CASSVMTGGYAFF. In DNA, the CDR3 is TGTGCCAGCAGCGTTATGACAGGGGGATACGCTTTCTTT. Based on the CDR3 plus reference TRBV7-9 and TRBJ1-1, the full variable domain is DTGVSQNPRHKITKRGQNVTFRCDPISEHNRLYWYRQTLGQGPEFLTYFQNEAQLEKSRLLSDRFSAERPKGSFSTLEIQRTEQGDSAMYLCASSVMTGGYAFFGQGTRLTVV.

The CDR3 DNA is TGTGCCAGCAGCTTAGCGAGGACAGGAGGGCACGAGCAGTACTTC. Translation: CASSLARTGGHEQYF. The rearrangement joins TRBV7-9 to TRBJ2-7; D might be TRBD1 (7 bases). Germline loops: CDR1 SEHNR, CDR2 FQNEAQ (reference sequence). Trimming cost V 0 bases and J 5 bases, with 14 bases left between them. The length of the CDR3 is 15 residues.

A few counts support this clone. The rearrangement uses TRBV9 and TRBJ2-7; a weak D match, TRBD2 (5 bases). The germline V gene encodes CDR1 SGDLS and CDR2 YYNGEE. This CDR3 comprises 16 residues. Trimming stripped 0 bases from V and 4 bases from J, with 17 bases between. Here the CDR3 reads CASSVAGGTRPYEQYF. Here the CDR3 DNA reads TGTGCCAGCAGCGTAGCCGGAGGAACACGCCCTTACGAGCAGTACTTC.

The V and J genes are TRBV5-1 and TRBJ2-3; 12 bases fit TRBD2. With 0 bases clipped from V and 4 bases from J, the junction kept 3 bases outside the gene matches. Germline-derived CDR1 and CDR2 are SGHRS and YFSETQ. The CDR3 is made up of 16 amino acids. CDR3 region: CASSLAASGGADTQYF. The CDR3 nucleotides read TGCGCCAGCAGCTTGGCTGCTAGCGGGGGGGCAGATACGCAGTATTTT.

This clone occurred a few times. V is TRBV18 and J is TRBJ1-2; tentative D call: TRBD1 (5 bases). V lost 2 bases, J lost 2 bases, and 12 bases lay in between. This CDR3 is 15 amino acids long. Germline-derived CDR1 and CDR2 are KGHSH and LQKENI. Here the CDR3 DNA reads TGTGCCAGCTCACCAGGAGGGGCAATCAACTATGGCTACACCTTC. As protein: CASSPGGAINYGYTF.

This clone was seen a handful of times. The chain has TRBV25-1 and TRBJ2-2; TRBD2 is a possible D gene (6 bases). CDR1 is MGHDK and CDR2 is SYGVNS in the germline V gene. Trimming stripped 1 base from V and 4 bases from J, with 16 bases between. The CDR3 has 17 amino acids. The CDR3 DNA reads TGTGCCAGCAGTGAATCGGGTGCGGGACCACTCACCGGGGAGCTGTTTTTT. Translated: CASSESGAGPLTGELFF.

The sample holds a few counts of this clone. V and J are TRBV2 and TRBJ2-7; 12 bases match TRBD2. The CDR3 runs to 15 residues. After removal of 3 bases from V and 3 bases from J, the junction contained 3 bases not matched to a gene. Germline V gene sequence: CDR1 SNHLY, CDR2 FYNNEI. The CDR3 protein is CASSEQTSGSYEQYF. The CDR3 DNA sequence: TGTGCCAGCAGTGAGCAGACTAGCGGGAGCTACGAGCAGTACTTC.

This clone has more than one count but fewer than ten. The CDR3 region has the DNA TGTGCCAGCAGGACTAATCGGGGGGACGCCAAAAACATTCAGTACTTC. Its protein is CASRTNRGDAKNIQYF. The V and J genes are TRBV25-1 and TRBJ2-4; TRBD2 agrees at 7 bases. The CDR3 extends over 16 amino acids. Germline CDR1 reads MGHDK; CDR2 reads SYGVNS. V shed 6 bases and J 1 base; nucleotides not matched to a gene: 9.

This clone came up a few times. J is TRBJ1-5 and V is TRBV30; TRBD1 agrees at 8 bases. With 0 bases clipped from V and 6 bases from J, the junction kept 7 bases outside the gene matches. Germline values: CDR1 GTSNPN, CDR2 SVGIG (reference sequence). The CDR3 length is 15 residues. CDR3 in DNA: TGTGCCTGGAGTGTATCAGGGGGCCTCTCTCAGCCCCAGCATTTT. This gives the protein CAWSVSGGLSQPQHF.

The CDR3 DNA sequence: TGCAGCGTTGACCAGGGTGATGGGGCCAACGTCCTGACTTTC. Translation gives CSVDQGDGANVLTF. The chain has TRBV29-1 and TRBJ2-6; maybe TRBD1 (5 bases). Trimming took off 3 bases at V and 3 bases at J, with 9 bases between the two ends. The CDR3 consists of 14 residues. The germline V gene has CDR1 SQVTM and CDR2 ANQGSEA.

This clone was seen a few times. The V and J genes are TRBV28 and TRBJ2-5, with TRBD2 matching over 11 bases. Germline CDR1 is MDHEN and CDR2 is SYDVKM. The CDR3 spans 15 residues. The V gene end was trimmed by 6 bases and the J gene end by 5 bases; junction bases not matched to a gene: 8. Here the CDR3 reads CASSPIAGGTETQYF. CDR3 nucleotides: TGTGCCAGCAGCCCAATAGCGGGAGGGACGGAGACCCAGTACTTC.

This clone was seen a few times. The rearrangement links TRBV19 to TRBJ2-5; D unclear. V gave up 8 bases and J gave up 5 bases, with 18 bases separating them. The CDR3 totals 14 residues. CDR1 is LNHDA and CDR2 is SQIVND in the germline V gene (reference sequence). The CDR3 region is CASSTSPKWETQYF. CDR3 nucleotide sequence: TGTGCCAGTTCGACTTCCCCGAAATGGGAGACCCAGTACTTC.

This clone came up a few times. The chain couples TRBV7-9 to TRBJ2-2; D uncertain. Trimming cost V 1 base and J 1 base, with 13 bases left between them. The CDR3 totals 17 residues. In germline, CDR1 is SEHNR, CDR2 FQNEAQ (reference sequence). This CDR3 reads CASSLDGTIGNTGELFF. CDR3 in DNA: TGTGCCAGCAGCTTAGACGGTACTATAGGGAACACCGGGGAGCTGTTTTTT.

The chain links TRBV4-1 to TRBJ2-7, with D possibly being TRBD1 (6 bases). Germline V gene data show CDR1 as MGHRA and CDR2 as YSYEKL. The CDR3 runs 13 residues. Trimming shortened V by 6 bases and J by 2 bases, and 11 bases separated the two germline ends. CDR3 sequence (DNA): TGCGCCAGCAGTCCGGACAGAGCCTACGAGCAGTACTTC. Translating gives CASSPDRAYEQYF.

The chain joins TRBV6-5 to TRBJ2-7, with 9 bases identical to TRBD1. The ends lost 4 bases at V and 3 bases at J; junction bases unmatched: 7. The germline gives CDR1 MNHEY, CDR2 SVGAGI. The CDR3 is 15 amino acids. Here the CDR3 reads CASSSTGTGNYEQYF. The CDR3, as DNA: TGTGCCAGCAGTTCTACCGGGACAGGGAACTACGAGCAGTACTTC.

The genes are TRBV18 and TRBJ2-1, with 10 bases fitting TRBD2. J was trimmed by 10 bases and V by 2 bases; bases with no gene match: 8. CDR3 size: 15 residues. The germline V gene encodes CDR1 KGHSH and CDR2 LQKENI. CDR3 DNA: TGTGCCAGCTCACCAGCGGGACTAGCGCTAAAGGAGCAGTTCTTC. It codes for CASSPAGLALKEQFF.